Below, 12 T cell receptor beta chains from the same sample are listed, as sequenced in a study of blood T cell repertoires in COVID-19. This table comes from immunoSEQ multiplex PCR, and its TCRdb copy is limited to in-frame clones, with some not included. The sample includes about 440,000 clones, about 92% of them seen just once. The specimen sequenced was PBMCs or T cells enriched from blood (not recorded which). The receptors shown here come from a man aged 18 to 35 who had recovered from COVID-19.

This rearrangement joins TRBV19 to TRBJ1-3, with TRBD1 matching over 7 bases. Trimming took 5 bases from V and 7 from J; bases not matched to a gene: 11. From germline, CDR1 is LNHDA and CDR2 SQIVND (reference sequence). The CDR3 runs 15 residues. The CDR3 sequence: CASSLARGQANTIYF. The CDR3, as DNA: TGTGCCAGTAGTCTCGCCCGAGGACAGGCCAACACCATATATTTT.

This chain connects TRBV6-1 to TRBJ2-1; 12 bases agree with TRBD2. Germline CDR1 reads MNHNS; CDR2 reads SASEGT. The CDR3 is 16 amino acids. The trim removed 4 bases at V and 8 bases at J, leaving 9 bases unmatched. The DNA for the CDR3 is TGTGCCAGCAGTGGATCAGGACTAGCGGGAATGCATGAGCAGTTCTTC. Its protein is CASSGSGLAGMHEQFF.

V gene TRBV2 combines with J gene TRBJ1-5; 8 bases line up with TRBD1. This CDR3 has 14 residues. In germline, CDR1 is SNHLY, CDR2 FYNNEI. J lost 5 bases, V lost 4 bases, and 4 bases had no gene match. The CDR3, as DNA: TGTGCCAGCAGTGTCGACAGGGGCGATCAGCCCCAGCATTTT. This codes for CASSVDRGDQPQHF. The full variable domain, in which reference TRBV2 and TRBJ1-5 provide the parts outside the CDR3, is EPEVTQTPSHQVTQMGQEVILRCVPISNHLYFYWYRQILGQKVEFLVSFYNNEISEKSEIFDDQFSVERPDGSNFTLKIRSTKLEDSAMYFCASSVDRGDQPQHFGDGTRLSIL.

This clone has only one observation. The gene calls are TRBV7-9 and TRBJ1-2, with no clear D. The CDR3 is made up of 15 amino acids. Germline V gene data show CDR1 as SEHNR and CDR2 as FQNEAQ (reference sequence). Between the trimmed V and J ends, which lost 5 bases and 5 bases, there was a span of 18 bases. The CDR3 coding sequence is TGTGCCAGCAGCCCCCTTATGTTAGAGATTTATGGCTACACCTTC. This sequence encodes CASSPLMLEIYGYTF.

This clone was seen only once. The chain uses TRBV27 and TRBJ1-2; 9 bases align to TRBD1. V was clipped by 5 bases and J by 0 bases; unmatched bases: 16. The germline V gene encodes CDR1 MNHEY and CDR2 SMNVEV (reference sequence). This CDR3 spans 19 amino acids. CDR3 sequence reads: CASSPKPGQGFIANYGYTF. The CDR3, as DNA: TGTGCCAGCAGTCCTAAACCGGGACAGGGATTCATAGCTAACTATGGCTACACCTTC.

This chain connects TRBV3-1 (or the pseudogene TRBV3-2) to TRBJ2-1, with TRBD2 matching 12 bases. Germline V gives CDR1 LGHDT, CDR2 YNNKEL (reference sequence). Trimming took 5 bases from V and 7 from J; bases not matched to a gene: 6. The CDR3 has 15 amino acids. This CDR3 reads CASSETSGGRNEQFF. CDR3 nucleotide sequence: TGTGCCAGCAGCGAGACTAGCGGGGGTCGGAATGAGCAGTTCTTC.

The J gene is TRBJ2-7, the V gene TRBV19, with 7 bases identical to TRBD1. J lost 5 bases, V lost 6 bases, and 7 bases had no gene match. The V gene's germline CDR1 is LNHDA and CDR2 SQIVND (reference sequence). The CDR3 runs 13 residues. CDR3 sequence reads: CASRAIGGHEQYF. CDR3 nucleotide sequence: TGTGCCAGTAGAGCGATAGGGGGCCACGAGCAGTACTTC.

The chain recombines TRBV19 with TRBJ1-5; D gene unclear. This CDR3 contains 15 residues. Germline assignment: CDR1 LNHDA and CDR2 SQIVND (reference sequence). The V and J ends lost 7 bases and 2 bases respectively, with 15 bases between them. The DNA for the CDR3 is TGTGCCAGTAAGTCGGGGAGTGAGCGCAATCAGCCCCAGCATTTT. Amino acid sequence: CASKSGSERNQPQHF.

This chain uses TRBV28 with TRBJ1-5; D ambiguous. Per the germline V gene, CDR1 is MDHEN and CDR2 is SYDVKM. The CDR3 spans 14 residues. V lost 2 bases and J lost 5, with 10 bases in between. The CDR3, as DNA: TGTGCCAGCAGTTTACGGTCCGCTTATCAGCCCCAGCATTTT. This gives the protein CASSLRSAYQPQHF.

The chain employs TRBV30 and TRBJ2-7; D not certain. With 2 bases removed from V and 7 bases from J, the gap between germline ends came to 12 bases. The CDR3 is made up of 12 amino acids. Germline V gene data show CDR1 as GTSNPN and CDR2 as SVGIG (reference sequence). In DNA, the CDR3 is TGTGCCTGGAGTCTTTCCGCAGGAGAGCAGTACTTC. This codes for CAWSLSAGEQYF.

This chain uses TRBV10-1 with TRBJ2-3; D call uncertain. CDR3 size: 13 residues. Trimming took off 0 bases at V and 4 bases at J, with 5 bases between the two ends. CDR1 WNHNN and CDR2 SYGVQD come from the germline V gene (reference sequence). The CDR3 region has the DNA TGCGCCAGCAGTGAGTCTCCCGCAGATACGCAGTATTTT. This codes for CASSESPADTQYF.

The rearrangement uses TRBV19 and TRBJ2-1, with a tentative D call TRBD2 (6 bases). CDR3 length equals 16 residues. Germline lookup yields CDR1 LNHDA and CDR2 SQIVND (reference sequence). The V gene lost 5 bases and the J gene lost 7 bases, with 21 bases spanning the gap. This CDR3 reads CASSALDYYQLNEQFF. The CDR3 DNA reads TGTGCCAGTAGTGCCCTGGACTACTACCAGCTTAATGAGCAGTTCTTC.